This section outlines one TCR beta chain sequence together with its context. Its antigen remains unknown. The data were obtained in a study of cytomegalovirus exposure and HLA in healthy donors. The V and J ends lost 6 bases and 5 bases respectively, with 14 bases between them. CDR1 and CDR2 (germline): WSHSY, SAAADI. The CDR3 is made up of 13 amino acids. PCR was performed using 60 Vbeta and 13 Jbeta primers. Using immunoSEQ multiplex PCR, the repertoire was profiled, and TCRdb retains in-frame clones only, with some absent. The sample contains some 130,000 clones, roughly three quarters of which appear only once. Study-level points and caveats: Later analysis demonstrated an association between a missense DCLRE1C variant and TCR beta V- and J-gene trimming. In vitro checks showed that a few CMV-associated chains really do target CMV antigens.

This clonotype originated in a man in his thirties or forties in good health and CMV-seronegative. Sample: PBMCs. The chain recombines TRBV10-2 with TRBJ2-7, with D possibly TRBD1 on 6 matching bases. CDR3 coding DNA: TGCGCCAGCAGCCCCTGGGACAACAACGAGCAGTACTTC. Translated: CASSPWDNNEQYF.